This passage covers 19 T cell receptor beta chains from one sample sequenced in a study of OX40 agonist ivuxolimab in advanced cancers. The table came from immunoSEQ multiplex PCR; TCRdb's copy has only in-frame clones and leaves some out. Here the sample spans 40,000 to 60,000 clones, around 90% being singletons. The sequenced sample was CD4+ or CD8+ T cells sorted from blood, obtained in a trial of the OX40 agonist ivuxolimab. The receptors come from an adult with an advanced solid tumor such as melanoma, head and neck, liver or kidney cancer.

J is TRBJ1-2 and V is TRBV27; possibly TRBD1 for D (5 bases). V lost 4 bases and J lost 8, with 20 bases in between. This CDR3 contains 15 residues. Germline values: CDR1 MNHEY, CDR2 SMNVEV (reference sequence). The CDR3 nucleotides are TGTGCCAGCAGTTCAGCGCCCGGGACTCTTCTCGGCTACACCTTC. It yields the protein CASSSAPGTLLGYTF.

The rearrangement links TRBV30 to TRBJ2-5; D possibly corresponds to TRBD2 (8 bases). CDR3 length: 18 amino acids. V lost 4 bases, J lost 3 bases, and 27 bases lay in between. CDR1 and CDR2 (germline): GTSNPN, SVGIG (reference sequence). In DNA, the CDR3 is TGTGCCTGGACCTCCCCTCCTTCTGTAGCGGGGACAGAAGAGACCCAGTACTTC. Translation gives CAWTSPPSVAGTEETQYF.

The chain joins TRBV7-8 to TRBJ1-6, with TRBD1 matching 9 bases. Germline CDR1 reads SGHVS; CDR2 reads FQNEAQ. The CDR3 contains 19 residues. J gave up 0 bases and V 1 base, and 7 bases lay outside the gene matches. CDR3 sequence (DNA): TGTGCCAGCAGCTTAGAGGGACAGGGTCCCCTCTCCTATAATTCACCCCTCCACTTT. Its translation: CASSLEGQGPLSYNSPLHF.

This clone is a singleton in its sample. The rearrangement uses TRBV27 and TRBJ2-3; 12 positions agree with TRBD2. This CDR3 is built from 18 residues. CDR1 and CDR2 from the germline V gene are MNHEY and SMNVEV (reference sequence). Trimming at V came to 2 bases and at J to 2 bases, leaving 8 bases not matched to a gene. The CDR3: CASSLDASGGAPTDTQYF. CDR3 DNA sequence: TGTGCCAGCAGTTTAGATGCTAGCGGGGGGGCCCCCACAGATACGCAGTATTTT.

The rearrangement uses TRBV5-6 and TRBJ1-2, with D uncertain. V was shortened by 4 bases and J by 8 bases, with 12 bases between the two germline ends. This CDR3 comprises 12 residues. Germline CDR1 is SGHDT and CDR2 is YYEEEE. Here the CDR3 reads CASSDNPMGYTF. The CDR3 coding sequence is TGTGCCAGCAGCGATAACCCGATGGGCTACACCTTC. The full variable domain, with the rest looked up from reference TRBV5-6 and TRBJ1-2, is DAGVTQSPTHLIKTRGQQVTLRCSPKSGHDTVSWYQQALGQGPQFIFQYYEEEERQRGNFPDRFSGHQFPNYSSELNVNALLLGDSALYLCASSDNPMGYTFGSGTRLTVV.

The chain is built from TRBV5-4 and TRBJ2-7; possible D gene TRBD2, 6 bases. Germline loops: CDR1 SGHNT, CDR2 YYREEE (reference sequence). V was trimmed by 3 bases and J by 7 bases, leaving 14 bases between them. The CDR3 has 13 residues. In DNA form, the CDR3 reads TGTGCCAGCAGCTCCCGCGCGGGACTTGAGCAGTACTTC. This translates into CASSSRAGLEQYF.

The chain has TRBV25-1 and TRBJ1-4; D not resolved. The CDR3 is 13 residues long. V lost 3 bases, J lost 8 bases, and 10 bases lay in between. Germline values: CDR1 MGHDK, CDR2 SYGVNS. CDR3 sequence (DNA): TGTGCCAGCAGTGACGGAGTCGAAGAAAAACTGTTTTTT. Protein product: CASSDGVEEKLFF.

The chain links TRBV25-1 to TRBJ2-3; unclear D gene. Germline CDR1 is MGHDK and CDR2 is SYGVNS. The germline V and J ends were trimmed by 2 bases and 0 bases, with 3 bases remaining between them. The CDR3 spans 13 residues. The CDR3 loop is CASSEQSTDTQYF. The CDR3 DNA reads TGTGCCAGCAGTGAACAGAGCACAGATACGCAGTATTTT.

This clone has a single count. The CDR3 bases are TGTGCCAGCAGCCTTGGGACAGGGGATCAGCCCCAGCATTTT. Its translation: CASSLGTGDQPQHF. The chain joins TRBV7-2 to TRBJ1-5; TRBD1 matches at 10 bases. Trimming removed 5 bases from V and 5 bases from J; junction bases left unmatched: 3. CDR1 is SGHTA, CDR2 FQGNSA, per germline. The CDR3 extends over 14 amino acids.

The V and J genes are TRBV2 and TRBJ2-5; 12 bases match TRBD2. The germline V gene encodes CDR1 SNHLY and CDR2 FYNNEI. V lost 5 bases, J lost 1 base, and 5 bases stayed unmatched. The CDR3 consists of 16 residues. This CDR3 reads CASSSTSGGLQETQYF. DNA for the CDR3: TGTGCCAGCAGTTCGACTAGCGGGGGCCTCCAAGAGACCCAGTACTTC.

The rearrangement links TRBV27 to TRBJ1-5, with 9 bases that match TRBD1. V trimming: 4 bases; J trimming: 5 bases; junction bases outside the gene matches: 6. The CDR3 sequence is 15 residues long. From germline, CDR1 is MNHEY and CDR2 SMNVEV (reference sequence). CDR3 DNA: TGTGCCAGCAGTTCGACAGGGGGTAGAGATCAGCCCCAGCATTTT. It yields the protein CASSSTGGRDQPQHF.

J is TRBJ2-7 and V is TRBV4-3; 8 positions agree with TRBD1. The germline CDR1 and CDR2 sequences are LGHNA and YSLEER. This CDR3 region has 16 residues. Trimming removed 0 bases from V and 7 bases from J; junction bases left unmatched: 11. CDR3 region: CASSQDTGQGSREQYF. The CDR3 DNA reads TGCGCCAGCAGCCAAGATACAGGACAGGGTAGTCGTGAGCAGTACTTC.

The V gene is TRBV4-1, the J gene TRBJ2-7, with 11 positions matching TRBD1. V shed 3 bases and J 2 bases; nucleotides not matched to a gene: 3. CDR1 MGHRA and CDR2 YSYEKL come from the germline V gene. This CDR3 comprises 15 residues. The CDR3 is CASSQGTGGTYEQYF. CDR3 nucleotide sequence: TGCGCCAGCAGCCAGGGGACAGGGGGAACCTACGAGCAGTACTTC.

The chain couples TRBV28 to TRBJ1-3; no reliable D call. This CDR3 has 15 residues. Germline V gives CDR1 MDHEN, CDR2 SYDVKM. V was pared by 6 bases and J by 2 bases, with 14 bases between. CDR3 amino acids: CASSASPSAGNTIYF. The CDR3 DNA sequence: TGTGCCAGCAGCGCGTCTCCCTCGGCTGGAAACACCATATATTTT.

This clone has only one observation. The V and J genes are TRBV29-1 and TRBJ2-2; D is perhaps TRBD1 (6 bases). The length of the CDR3 is 14 residues. The V gene lost 5 bases and the J gene lost 2 bases, with 12 bases spanning the gap. The germline gives CDR1 SQVTM, CDR2 ANQGSEA. The CDR3 DNA sequence: TGCAGCGTTCAGGGGACGTTAAACACCGGGGAGCTGTTTTTT. It encodes CSVQGTLNTGELFF.

V and J are TRBV9 and TRBJ2-7; D remains ambiguous. V gave up 3 bases and J gave up 0 bases, with 13 bases separating them. Germline CDR1 SGDLS, CDR2 YYNGEE. The CDR3 totals 15 residues. CDR3 in DNA: TGTGCCAGCAGCGCAGGAATATCGAGCTCCTACGAGCAGTACTTC. Translating it yields CASSAGISSSYEQYF.

This chain connects TRBV30 to TRBJ2-3; 8 positions agree with TRBD1. The CDR3 is 14 residues long. V lost 1 base, J lost 5 bases, and 5 bases stayed unmatched. CDR1 is GTSNPN and CDR2 is SVGIG in the germline V gene (reference sequence). The CDR3 coding sequence is TGTGCCTGGAGTGCCGGACAGGGTGGAGATACGCAGTATTTT. This sequence encodes CAWSAGQGGDTQYF. Drawing the rest from reference TRBV30 and TRBJ2-3, the complete variable domain is SQTIHQWPATLVQPVGSPLSLECTVEGTSNPNLYWYRQAAGRGLQLLFYSVGIGQISSEVPQNLSASRPQDRQFILSSKKLLLSDSGFYLCAWSAGQGGDTQYFGPGTRLTVL.

The chain joins TRBV4-1 to TRBJ2-5, with a tentative D call TRBD2 (6 bases). The germline CDR1 and CDR2 sequences are MGHRA and YSYEKL. The V gene lost 4 bases and the J gene lost 2 bases, with 11 bases spanning the gap. CDR3 length: 14 amino acids. The CDR3 region is CASSPPRGQETQYF. As DNA, the CDR3 is TGCGCCAGCAGCCCCCCCCGGGGGCAAGAGACCCAGTACTTC.

The chain links TRBV27 to TRBJ2-2, with a weak D call TRBD2 (6 bases). CDR3 length: 15 residues. Germline lookup yields CDR1 MNHEY and CDR2 SMNVEV (reference sequence). Trimming shortened V by 9 bases and J by 3 bases, and 17 bases separated the two germline ends. CDR3 sequence: CASGQSGLYTGELFF. The CDR3 DNA reads as TGTGCCAGTGGTCAATCGGGACTTTACACCGGGGAGCTGTTTTTT.